The 26 T cell receptor beta chains below were found in one sample sequenced in a study of neoadjuvant anti-PD-1 for oral cavity cancer. This table comes from immunoSEQ multiplex PCR, and its TCRdb copy is limited to in-frame clones, with some not included. Here the sample spans approximately 16,000 clones, around two thirds being singletons. The sample consisted of PBMCs, taken before nivolumab (anti-PD-1) treatment. The origin of the receptors is a person between 40 and 85 years old with oral cavity squamous cell carcinoma.

The chain combines TRBV6-1 with TRBJ2-2; D gene unclear. CDR3 length equals 13 residues. V lost 2 bases and J 6 bases, leaving 7 bases between the germline ends. Per the germline V gene, CDR1 is MNHNS and CDR2 is SASEGT. The chain's CDR3 is CASSETQPGELFF. CDR3 DNA sequence: TGTGCCAGCAGTGAAACCCAGCCCGGGGAGCTGTTTTTT.

The chain couples TRBV6-5 to TRBJ2-3; the D is unclear. With 2 bases removed from V and 2 bases from J, the gap between germline ends came to 14 bases. This CDR3 spans 16 amino acids. The germline V gene encodes CDR1 MNHEY and CDR2 SVGAGI. Here the CDR3 reads CASSYAGSRYTDTQYF. CDR3 in DNA: TGTGCCAGCAGTTACGCCGGCAGCCGCTACACAGATACGCAGTATTTT.

The chain carries TRBV2 and TRBJ2-5; D unclear. From germline, CDR1 is SNHLY and CDR2 FYNNEI. The CDR3 covers 13 residues. V lost 6 bases to trimming and J lost 1 base, with 9 bases between them. CDR3 region: CASRWISQETQYF. The DNA of the CDR3 is TGTGCCAGCAGGTGGATTTCCCAAGAGACCCAGTACTTC.

The rearrangement links TRBV10-3 to TRBJ2-7; 9 bases match TRBD2. CDR3 length: 15 residues. The V gene end was trimmed by 2 bases and the J gene end by 3 bases; junction bases not matched to a gene: 5. Germline V CDR1 and CDR2: ENHRY, SYGVKD. CDR3 coding DNA: TGTGCCATCAGTGAGGGAGCTAGCGGGAACTACGAGCAGTACTTC. Its protein is CAISEGASGNYEQYF.

This clone appeared a few times. The V call is TRBV6-1, the J call TRBJ2-1; D may be TRBD2 (6 bases). V was cut by 4 bases and J by 3 bases, with 16 bases left in between. The germline gives CDR1 MNHNS, CDR2 SASEGT. This CDR3 region has 16 residues. CDR3 DNA sequence: TGTGCCAGCAGTGTCTCGAGCGCGGGAAGCTACAATGAGCAGTTCTTC. As protein: CASSVSSAGSYNEQFF.

J is TRBJ2-2 and V is TRBV10-3; TRBD2 agrees at 14 bases. The CDR3 has 15 amino acids. Per the germline V gene, CDR1 is ENHRY and CDR2 is SYGVKD. With 4 bases clipped from V and 5 bases from J, the junction kept 0 bases outside the gene matches. The CDR3 nucleotides read TGTGCCATCAGTGGGACTAGCGGGGGGACCGGGGAGCTGTTTTTT. It is translated as CAISGTSGGTGELFF.

There are a few counts of this clone. The rearrangement joins TRBV11-3 to TRBJ2-2, with a tentative D call TRBD2 (6 bases). CDR1 SGHNT and CDR2 YENEEA come from the germline V gene. Trimming removed 8 bases at V and 7 bases at J, with 23 bases between. The length of the CDR3 is 16 residues. The CDR3 bases are TGTGCCAGCTCCTACCGGGGGTCGGAGAATCTCGGGGAGCTGTTTTTT. Protein sequence: CASSYRGSENLGELFF.

The V gene is TRBV6-1, the J gene TRBJ1-4; maybe TRBD1 (6 bases). V gave up 2 bases and J gave up 14 bases, with 21 bases separating them. The CDR3 totals 15 residues. Per the germline V gene, CDR1 is MNHNS and CDR2 is SASEGT. CDR3 region: CASSEPGTAPGALFF. CDR3 in DNA: TGTGCCAGCAGTGAACCAGGGACCGCTCCGGGGGCGCTGTTTTTT.

This clone was counted only a few times. The CDR3 DNA follows: TGCGCCAGCAGCTTGGCCTGGACATACAATGAGCAGTTCTTC. It encodes CASSLAWTYNEQFF. The rearrangement links TRBV5-1 to TRBJ2-1; a possible D gene is TRBD1 (5 bases). V was shortened by 0 bases and J by 4 bases, with 8 bases between the two germline ends. The V gene's germline CDR1 is SGHRS and CDR2 YFSETQ. This CDR3 comprises 14 residues.

The V gene is TRBV5-1, the J gene TRBJ1-1; the D gene is possibly TRBD1 (5 bases). CDR1 is SGHRS, CDR2 YFSETQ, per germline. The CDR3 covers 13 residues. Trimming shortened V by 7 bases and J by 0 bases, and 10 bases separated the two germline ends. The CDR3: CASSGFMNTEAFF. The CDR3 region has the DNA TGCGCCAGCTCAGGGTTTATGAACACTGAAGCTTTCTTT.

This clone was picked up one time. V is TRBV7-3 and J is TRBJ2-1, with D possibly matching TRBD1 (6 bases). V dropped 5 bases and J dropped 8 bases, with 13 bases sitting between them. The CDR3 has 13 amino acids. Germline V gene lookup returns CDR1 SGHTA and CDR2 FQGTGA. CDR3 in DNA: TGTGCCAGCAGCCTTGCAGGGGTCCATGAGCAGTTCTTC. This codes for CASSLAGVHEQFF.

The CDR3 here is CASRVQGVSYEQYF. Written as DNA, the CDR3 is TGTGCCAGCAGGGTACAGGGGGTATCCTACGAGCAGTACTTC. V usage is TRBV6-5 and J usage is TRBJ2-7; 8 bases match TRBD1. The CDR3 loop spans 14 amino acids. The junction had 5 bases not matched to a gene; V was cut back by 6 bases and J by 1 base. Germline V gene sequence: CDR1 MNHEY, CDR2 SVGAGI.

This chain connects TRBV5-6 to TRBJ2-5, with TRBD2 matching 10 bases. CDR1 is SGHDT and CDR2 is YYEEEE in the germline V gene. V shed 0 bases and J 2 bases; nucleotides not matched to a gene: 1. The CDR3 spans 15 residues. CDR3 sequence (DNA): TGTGCCAGCAGCTTGGGGACTAGCGGTCAAGAGACCCAGTACTTC. Translated, it gives CASSLGTSGQETQYF.

V gene TRBV19 combines with J gene TRBJ1-1; D may be TRBD1 (5 bases). Trimming took off 1 base at V and 1 base at J, with 13 bases between the two ends. There are 16 residues in the CDR3. Germline-derived CDR1 and CDR2 are LNHDA and SQIVND (reference sequence). This CDR3 is CASSIAGRVWNTEAFF. The CDR3 region has the DNA TGTGCCAGTAGTATAGCGGGCAGGGTGTGGAACACTGAAGCTTTCTTT.

This sequence joins TRBV9 and TRBJ2-3; D remains unclear. With 0 bases removed from V and 6 bases from J, the gap between germline ends came to 11 bases. The CDR3 has 14 residues. CDR1 is SGDLS, CDR2 YYNGEE, per germline. The CDR3: CASSVGPGPDTQYF. The CDR3 DNA is TGTGCCAGCAGCGTAGGACCGGGCCCCGATACGCAGTATTTT.

The chain combines TRBV20-1 with TRBJ2-1, with unresolved D. Germline CDR1 is DFQATT and CDR2 is SNEGSKA (reference sequence). The CDR3 consists of 11 residues. The V end was cut by 3 bases, the J end by 3 bases, with 3 bases between. CDR3 bases: TGCAGTGCTAGTTTCTACAATGAGCAGTTCTTC. This encodes CSASFYNEQFF.

The chain links TRBV30 to TRBJ1-5; D perhaps matches TRBD1 (6 bases). This CDR3 has 14 residues. Germline assignment: CDR1 GTSNPN and CDR2 SVGIG (reference sequence). Deletions cut 1 base from V and 6 bases from J, with 13 bases between. The chain's CDR3 is CAWSGQAPTQPQHF. Written as DNA, the CDR3 is TGTGCCTGGAGTGGACAGGCCCCCACTCAGCCCCAGCATTTT.

This chain uses TRBV28 with TRBJ1-3; D uncertain. Looked up from germline, CDR1 is MDHEN and CDR2 is SYDVKM. The ends were cut back, 7 bases at V and 2 bases at J, with 9 bases in the middle. This CDR3 has 13 amino acids. The CDR3 sequence is CASIGVAGNTIYF. The CDR3 DNA reads TGTGCCAGCATTGGGGTTGCTGGAAACACCATATATTTT.

This chain links TRBV2 with TRBJ2-5, with TRBD2 as a possible D gene (5 bases). This CDR3 spans 14 amino acids. CDR1 and CDR2 from the germline V gene are SNHLY and FYNNEI. The ends were cut back, 6 bases at V and 1 base at J, with 12 bases in the middle. CDR3 nucleotide sequence: TGTGCCAGCAGCTCGCGGGTTATCCAAGAGACCCAGTACTTC. This encodes CASSSRVIQETQYF.

V is TRBV29-1 and J is TRBJ2-7, with TRBD1 matching over 8 bases. This CDR3 region has 13 residues. The ends lost 6 bases at V and 4 bases at J; junction bases unmatched: 8. The V gene's germline CDR1 is SQVTM and CDR2 ANQGSEA. CDR3 residues: CSVSGTGLYEQYF. CDR3 in DNA: TGCAGCGTCTCTGGGACAGGCTTATACGAGCAGTACTTC.

The rearrangement uses TRBV2 and TRBJ1-4; unclear D gene. This CDR3 region has 11 residues. V was clipped by 5 bases and J by 5 bases, with 3 bases between them. From germline, CDR1 is SNHLY and CDR2 FYNNEI. As DNA, the CDR3 is TGTGCCAGCAGTTACAATGAAAAACTGTTTTTT. Its translation is CASSYNEKLFF. The variable domain in full, completed from reference TRBV2 and TRBJ1-4, reads EPEVTQTPSHQVTQMGQEVILRCVPISNHLYFYWYRQILGQKVEFLVSFYNNEISEKSEIFDDQFSVERPDGSNFTLKIRSTKLEDSAMYFCASSYNEKLFFGSGTQLSVL.

The chain has TRBV7-9 and TRBJ1-1; perhaps TRBD1 as D (5 bases). The length of the CDR3 is 15 residues. Germline V gene data show CDR1 as SEHNR and CDR2 as FQNEAQ (reference sequence). V shed 1 base and J shed 4 bases, with 13 bases lying between them. In DNA, the CDR3 is TGTGCCAGCAGCTTAGGCAGGGTCTCCTCCACTGAAGCTTTCTTT. This translates into CASSLGRVSSTEAFF.

This chain connects TRBV28 to TRBJ1-3; D gene unclear. Per germline, CDR1 MDHEN and CDR2 SYDVKM. This CDR3 has 17 residues. Trimming pared 2 bases from V and 0 bases from J, leaving 14 bases between. The CDR3 DNA follows: TGTGCCAGCAGTTTAATTGTCGGCGGCAGCTCTGGAAACACCATATATTTT. Translated, it gives CASSLIVGGSSGNTIYF.

The chain recombines TRBV7-9 with TRBJ1-5; unclear D gene. CDR3 length: 12 residues. Germline V gene sequence: CDR1 SEHNR, CDR2 FQNEAQ (reference sequence). Trimming pared 8 bases from V and 5 bases from J, leaving 10 bases between. The CDR3 bases are TGTGCCAGCGGACCGGAAGATCAGCCCCAGCATTTT. It is translated as CASGPEDQPQHF. The full variable domain, rest sourced from reference TRBV7-9 and TRBJ1-5, is DTGVSQNPRHKITKRGQNVTFRCDPISEHNRLYWYRQTLGQGPEFLTYFQNEAQLEKSRLLSDRFSAERPKGSFSTLEIQRTEQGDSAMYLCASGPEDQPQHFGDGTRLSIL.

This clone was observed a handful of times. The chain employs TRBV4-1 and TRBJ2-7, with D perhaps matching TRBD1 (6 bases). Trimming took off 4 bases at V and 5 bases at J, with 15 bases between the two ends. Looked up from germline, CDR1 is MGHRA and CDR2 is YSYEKL. The CDR3 has 14 residues. DNA of the CDR3: TGCGCCAGCAGCCGAGCACAGGGAACCCACGAGCAGTACTTC. Amino acid sequence: CASSRAQGTHEQYF.

This chain connects TRBV6-1 to TRBJ2-7; D perhaps matches TRBD1 (5 bases). The CDR3 consists of 15 residues. V was clipped by 6 bases and J by 2 bases, with 17 bases between them. Germline V gene lookup returns CDR1 MNHNS and CDR2 SASEGT. The CDR3 reads CASSRAISLTYEQYF. The CDR3 region has the DNA TGTGCCAGCAGCAGGGCCATTAGTTTAACCTACGAGCAGTACTTC.